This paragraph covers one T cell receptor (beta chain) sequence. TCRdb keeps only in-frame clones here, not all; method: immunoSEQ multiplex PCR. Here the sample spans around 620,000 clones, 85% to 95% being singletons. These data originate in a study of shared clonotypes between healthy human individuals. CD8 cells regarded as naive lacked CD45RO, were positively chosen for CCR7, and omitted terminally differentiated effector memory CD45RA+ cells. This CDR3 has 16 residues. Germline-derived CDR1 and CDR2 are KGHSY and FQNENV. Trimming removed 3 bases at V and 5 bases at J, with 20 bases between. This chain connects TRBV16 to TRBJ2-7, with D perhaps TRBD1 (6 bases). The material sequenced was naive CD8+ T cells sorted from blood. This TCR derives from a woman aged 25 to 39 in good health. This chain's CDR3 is CASSHPYTDRSNEQYF. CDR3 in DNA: TGTGCCAGCAGCCATCCCTATACTGACAGGTCCAACGAGCAGTACTTC.